This T cell receptor beta chain was recorded in a study of blood T cell repertoires in COVID-19. Study context: The United States, Italy and Spain supplied acute and convalescent COVID-19 samples. Nucleic acid was either cDNA or gDNA, and it came from T cells, B-cell-depleted T cells, or PBMCs.

The protocol was immunoSEQ multiplex PCR, while the TCRdb copy is restricted to in-frame clones and leaves out a portion. The sample lists around 140,000 clones; roughly 88% were seen once. CDR1 is MDHEN and CDR2 is SYDVKM in the germline V gene. CDR3 length: 14 residues. The ends were cut back, 7 bases at V and 2 bases at J, with 15 bases in the middle. The V and J genes are TRBV28 and TRBJ2-7; D is perhaps TRBD1 (6 bases). This clonotype was sampled from a man between 65 and 80 years old with active COVID-19. Sequencing was carried out using peripheral blood. The CDR3: CASINRDTAYEQYF. As DNA, the CDR3 is TGTGCCAGCATCAACCGGGACACCGCCTACGAGCAGTACTTC.